This TCR beta chain was observed in a study of response to subunit inactivated influenza vaccine. Germline V gene lookup returns CDR1 SEHNR and CDR2 FQNEAQ (reference sequence). Trimming left V 5 bases short and J 5 bases short, with 15 bases between. CDR3 length equals 14 residues. TCRdb redid the calling of the RT-PCR reads with MiXCR, one entry per CDR3 protein. The sample has some 550,000 distinct CDR3 sequences; under 30% are singletons. Another study also made use of these data, one on T cells expressing NK-cell markers. That investigation notes: The TCR beta cDNA came from 5'RACE template switching with UMIs. Over 5 donors had dominant NKG2C+ clonotypes that comprised about 1.0-8% of their CD8+ T cells.

The input for sequencing was CD4+ T cells sorted from PBMCs, taken about 12 days after vaccination. The TCR originated in a man in his forties or fifties who received an inactivated influenza vaccine. The rearrangement uses TRBV7-9 and TRBJ1-1, with no clear D. The CDR3 protein is CASSITPSETEAFF. The CDR3 DNA sequence: TGTGCCAGCAGCATTACCCCAAGTGAAACTGAAGCTTTCTTT.